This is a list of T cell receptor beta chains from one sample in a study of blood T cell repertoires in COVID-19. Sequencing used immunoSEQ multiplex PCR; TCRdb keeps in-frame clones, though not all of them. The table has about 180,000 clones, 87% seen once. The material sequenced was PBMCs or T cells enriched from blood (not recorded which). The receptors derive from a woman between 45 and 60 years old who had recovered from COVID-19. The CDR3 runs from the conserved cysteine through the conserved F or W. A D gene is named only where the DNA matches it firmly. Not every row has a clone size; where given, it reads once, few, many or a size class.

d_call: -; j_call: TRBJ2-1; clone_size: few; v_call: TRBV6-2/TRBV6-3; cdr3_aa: CASSYSLVIEQFF; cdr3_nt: TGTGCCAGCAGTTACAGCCTAGTCATTGAGCAGTTCTTC
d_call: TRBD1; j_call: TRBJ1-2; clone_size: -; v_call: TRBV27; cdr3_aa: CASRRKGTDYGYTF; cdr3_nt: TGTGCCAGCAGGAGGAAGGGGACAGACTATGGCTACACCTTC
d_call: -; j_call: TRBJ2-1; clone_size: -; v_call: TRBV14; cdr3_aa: CASSQLASSYNEQFF; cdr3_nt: TGTGCCAGCAGCCAATTAGCGAGCTCCTACAATGAGCAGTTCTTC
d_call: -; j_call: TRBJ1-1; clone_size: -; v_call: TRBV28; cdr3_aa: CASSRIAKGERTEAFF; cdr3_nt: TGTGCCAGCAGCCGCATTGCAAAGGGAGAACGGACTGAAGCTTTCTTT
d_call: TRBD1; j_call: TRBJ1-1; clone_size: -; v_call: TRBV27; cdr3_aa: CASSRSQGASGVTEAFF; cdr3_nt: TGTGCCAGCAGTCGGTCACAGGGGGCGAGTGGTGTGACTGAAGCTTTCTTT
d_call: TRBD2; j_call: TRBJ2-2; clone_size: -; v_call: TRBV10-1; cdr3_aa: CASSSGSYDTGELFF; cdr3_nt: TGCGCCAGCAGTAGCGGGAGCTACGACACCGGGGAGCTGTTTTTT
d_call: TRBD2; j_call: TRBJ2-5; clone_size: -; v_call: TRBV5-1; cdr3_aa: CASSLVGLANTETQYF; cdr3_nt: TGCGCCAGCAGCTTGGTCGGACTAGCGAACACAGAGACCCAGTACTTC
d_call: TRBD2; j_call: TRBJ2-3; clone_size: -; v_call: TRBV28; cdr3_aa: CASRTSGRTTGDTQYF; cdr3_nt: TGTGCCAGCAGAACTAGCGGGAGGACCACCGGAGATACGCAGTATTTT
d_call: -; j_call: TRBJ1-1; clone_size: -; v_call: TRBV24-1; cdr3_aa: CATSDARYTEAFF; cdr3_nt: TGTGCCACCAGTGATGCGAGGTACACTGAAGCTTTCTTT
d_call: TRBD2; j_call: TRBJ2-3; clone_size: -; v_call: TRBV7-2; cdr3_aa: CASSPGRPGADTQYF; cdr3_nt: TGTGCCAGCAGCCCCGGGAGGCCCGGTGCAGATACGCAGTATTTT
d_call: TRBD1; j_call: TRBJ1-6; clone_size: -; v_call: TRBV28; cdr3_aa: CASSFPRTGPTSSYNSPLHF; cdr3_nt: TGTGCCAGCAGTTTCCCCAGGACAGGCCCAACGAGCTCCTATAATTCACCCCTCCACTTT
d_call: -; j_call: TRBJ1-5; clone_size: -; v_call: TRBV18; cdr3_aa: CASSPFPDQPQHF; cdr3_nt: TGTGCCAGCTCACCTTTCCCAGATCAGCCCCAGCATTTT
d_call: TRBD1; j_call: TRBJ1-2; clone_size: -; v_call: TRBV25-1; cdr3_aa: CAISDRVGYTF; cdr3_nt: TGTGCCATCAGTGACAGGGTTGGCTACACCTTC
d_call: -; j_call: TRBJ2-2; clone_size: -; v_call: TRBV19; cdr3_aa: CASSIRESTGELFF; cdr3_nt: TGTGCCAGTAGTATCCGGGAAAGTACCGGGGAGCTGTTTTTT
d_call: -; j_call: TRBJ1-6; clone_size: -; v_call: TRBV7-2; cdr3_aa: CASSFQGSPRNNSPLHF; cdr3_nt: TGTGCCAGCAGCTTTCAGGGGTCCCCGCGGAATAATTCACCCCTCCACTTT
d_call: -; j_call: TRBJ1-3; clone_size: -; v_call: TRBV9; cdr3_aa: CASSVVSGVFAGNTIYF; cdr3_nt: TGTGCCAGCAGCGTAGTGAGCGGGGTTTTTGCTGGAAACACCATATATTTT
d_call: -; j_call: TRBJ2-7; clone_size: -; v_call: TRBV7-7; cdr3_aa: CASSFTGIYEQYF; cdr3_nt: TGTGCTAGCAGCTTCACGGGAATCTACGAGCAGTACTTC
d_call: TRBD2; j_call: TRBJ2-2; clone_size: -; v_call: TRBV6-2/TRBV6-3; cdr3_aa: CASSYSVGLAGVKTGELFF; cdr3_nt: TGTGCCAGCAGTTACTCGGTCGGACTAGCGGGAGTCAAAACCGGGGAGCTGTTTTTT
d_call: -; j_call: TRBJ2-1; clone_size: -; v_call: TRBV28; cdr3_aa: CASSPGYNEQFF; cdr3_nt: TGTGCCAGCAGCCCGGGATACAATGAGCAGTTCTTC
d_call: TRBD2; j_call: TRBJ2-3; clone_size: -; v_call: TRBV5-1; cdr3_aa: CASKGSREGDTQYF; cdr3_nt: TGCGCCAGCAAGGGCTCGCGGGAGGGAGATACGCAGTATTTT
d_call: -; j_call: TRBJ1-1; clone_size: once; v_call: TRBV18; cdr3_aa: CASSPSQGTEAFF; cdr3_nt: TGTGCCAGCTCACCATCCCAGGGTACTGAAGCTTTCTTT
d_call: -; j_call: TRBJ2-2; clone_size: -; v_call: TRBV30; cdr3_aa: CAWSFANTGELFF; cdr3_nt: TGTGCCTGGAGTTTCGCGAACACCGGGGAGCTGTTTTTT
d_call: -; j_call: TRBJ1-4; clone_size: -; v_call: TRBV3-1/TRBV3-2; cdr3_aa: CASRPRATNEKLFF; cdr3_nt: TGTGCCAGCAGACCGAGGGCAACTAATGAAAAACTGTTTTTT
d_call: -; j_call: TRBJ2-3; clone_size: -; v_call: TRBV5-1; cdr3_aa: CASSLGPRAVTDTQYF; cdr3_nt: TGCGCCAGCAGCTTGGGCCCCAGGGCTGTGACAGATACGCAGTATTTT
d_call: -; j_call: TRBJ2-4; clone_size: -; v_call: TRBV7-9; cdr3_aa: CASSLATQENIQYF; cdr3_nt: TGTGCCAGCAGCTTAGCGACCCAGGAAAACATTCAGTACTTC
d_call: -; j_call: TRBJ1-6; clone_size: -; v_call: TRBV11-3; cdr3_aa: CASSLRQKNSPLHF; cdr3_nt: TGTGCCAGCAGCTTACGACAGAAGAATTCACCCCTCCACTTT
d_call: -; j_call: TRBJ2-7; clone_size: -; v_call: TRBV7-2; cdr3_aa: CASSLRAVVSYEQYF; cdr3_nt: TGTGCCAGCAGCTTAAGAGCGGTGGTCTCCTACGAGCAGTACTTC
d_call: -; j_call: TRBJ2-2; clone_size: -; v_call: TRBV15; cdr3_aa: CATSRDRADGELFF; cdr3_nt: TGTGCCACCAGCAGAGACAGGGCCGACGGGGAGCTGTTTTTT
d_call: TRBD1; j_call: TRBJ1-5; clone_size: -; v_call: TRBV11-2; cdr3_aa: CASSQTGNRQPQHF; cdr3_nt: TGTGCCAGCAGCCAGACAGGGAATCGTCAGCCCCAGCATTTT
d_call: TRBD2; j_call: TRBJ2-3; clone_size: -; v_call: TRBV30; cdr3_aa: CAWSVGRTSGRSDTQYF; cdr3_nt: TGTGCCTGGAGTGTGGGCCGGACTAGCGGGAGGTCAGATACGCAGTATTTT
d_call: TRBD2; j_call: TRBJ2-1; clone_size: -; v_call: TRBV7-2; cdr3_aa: CASSLVGTSAYNEQFF; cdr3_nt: TGTGCCAGCAGCTTAGTGGGGACTAGCGCCTACAATGAGCAGTTCTTC
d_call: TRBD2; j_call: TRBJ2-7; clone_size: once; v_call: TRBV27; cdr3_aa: CATQYRLAGGRSYEQYF; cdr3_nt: TGTGCCACCCAATATAGACTAGCGGGAGGGCGATCCTACGAGCAGTACTTC
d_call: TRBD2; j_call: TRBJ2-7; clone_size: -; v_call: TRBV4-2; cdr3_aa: CASSQEQSGSPHEQYF; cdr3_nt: TGTGCCAGCAGCCAAGAGCAAAGCGGGAGTCCTCACGAGCAGTACTTC
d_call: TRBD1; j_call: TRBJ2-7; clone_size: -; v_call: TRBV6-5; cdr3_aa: CASSYPGQGSDYEQYF; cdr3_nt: TGTGCCAGCAGTTACCCAGGACAGGGTTCGGACTACGAGCAGTACTTC
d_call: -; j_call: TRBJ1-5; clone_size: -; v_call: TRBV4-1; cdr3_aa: CASSQDNSRNQPQHF; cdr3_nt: TGCGCCAGCAGCCAAGATAACAGCCGCAATCAGCCCCAGCATTTT
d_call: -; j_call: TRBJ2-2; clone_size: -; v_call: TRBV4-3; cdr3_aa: CASSRQGGGELFF; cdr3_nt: TGCGCCAGCAGCCGCCAGGGTGGCGGGGAGCTGTTTTTT
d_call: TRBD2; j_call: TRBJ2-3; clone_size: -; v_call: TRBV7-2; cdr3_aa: CASSLAGGPSGDTQYF; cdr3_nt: TGTGCCAGCAGTCTAGCGGGAGGGCCCTCGGGAGATACGCAGTATTTT
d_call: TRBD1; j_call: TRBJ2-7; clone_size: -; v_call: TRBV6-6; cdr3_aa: CASSDGTGFDEQYF; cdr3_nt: TGTGCCAGCAGCGACGGGACAGGGTTCGACGAGCAGTACTTC
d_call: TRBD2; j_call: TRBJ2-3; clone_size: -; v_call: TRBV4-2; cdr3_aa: CASSRKPSGGVIDTQYF; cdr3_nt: TGTGCCAGCAGCCGTAAACCTAGCGGGGGGGTGATAGATACGCAGTATTTT
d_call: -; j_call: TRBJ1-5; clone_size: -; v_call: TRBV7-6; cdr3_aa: CASSPRYSNQPQHF; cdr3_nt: TGTGCCAGCAGCCCACGGTATAGCAATCAGCCCCAGCATTTT
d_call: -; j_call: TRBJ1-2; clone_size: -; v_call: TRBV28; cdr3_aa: CASSPGEGIYGYTF; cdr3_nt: TGTGCCAGCAGTCCCGGGGAGGGAATATATGGCTACACCTTC
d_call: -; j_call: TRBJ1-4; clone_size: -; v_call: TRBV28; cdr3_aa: CASSLPGVRNEKLFF; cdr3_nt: TGTGCCAGCAGTTTGCCCGGGGTCAGAAATGAAAAACTGTTTTTT
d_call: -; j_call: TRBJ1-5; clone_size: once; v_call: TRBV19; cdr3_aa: CASSVQGNQPQHF; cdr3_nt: TGTGCCAGTAGCGTTCAGGGGAATCAGCCCCAGCATTTT
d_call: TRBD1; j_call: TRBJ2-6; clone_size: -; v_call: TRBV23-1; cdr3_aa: CASSQSAGTGDSGANVLTF; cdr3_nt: TGCGCCAGCAGTCAATCGGCCGGGACAGGAGACTCTGGGGCCAACGTCCTGACTTTC
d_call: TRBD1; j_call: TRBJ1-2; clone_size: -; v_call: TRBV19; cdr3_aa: CASSGRGRLGYTF; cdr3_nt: TGTGCCAGTAGTGGCAGGGGGCGCCTTGGCTACACCTTC
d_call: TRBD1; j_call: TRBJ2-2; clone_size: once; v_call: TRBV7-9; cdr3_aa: CASSSTGGIAGELFF; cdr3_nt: TGTGCCAGCAGCAGTACAGGGGGGATCGCCGGGGAGCTGTTTTTT
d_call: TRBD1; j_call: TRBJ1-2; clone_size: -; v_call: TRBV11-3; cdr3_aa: CASSPRTGENYGYTF; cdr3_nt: TGTGCCAGCAGCCCTCGAACAGGGGAGAACTATGGCTACACCTTC
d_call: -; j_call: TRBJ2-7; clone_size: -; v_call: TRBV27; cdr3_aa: CASSLLATASYEQYF; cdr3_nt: TGTGCCAGCAGTTTGCTAGCGACAGCTTCCTACGAGCAGTACTTC
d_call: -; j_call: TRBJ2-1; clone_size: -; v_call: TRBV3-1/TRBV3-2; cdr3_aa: CASSRDILRNNEQFF; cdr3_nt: TGTGCCAGCAGCAGAGATATTTTGAGGAACAATGAGCAGTTCTTC
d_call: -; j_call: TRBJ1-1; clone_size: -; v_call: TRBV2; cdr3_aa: CASGSSGGTEAFF; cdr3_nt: TGTGCCAGCGGCTCGTCCGGGGGGACTGAAGCTTTCTTT
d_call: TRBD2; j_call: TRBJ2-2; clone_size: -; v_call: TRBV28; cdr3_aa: CASSPTSGRRTGELFF; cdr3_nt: TGTGCCAGCAGCCCCACTAGCGGGAGACGCACCGGGGAGCTGTTTTTT
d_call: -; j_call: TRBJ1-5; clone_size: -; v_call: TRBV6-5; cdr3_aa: CASTPGVGGQPQHF; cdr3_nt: TGTGCCAGCACCCCCGGGGTGGGAGGGCAGCCCCAGCATTTT
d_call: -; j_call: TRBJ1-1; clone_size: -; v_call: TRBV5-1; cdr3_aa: CASIPGAGLYTEAFF; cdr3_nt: TGCGCCAGCATCCCCGGGGCAGGACTATACACTGAAGCTTTCTTT
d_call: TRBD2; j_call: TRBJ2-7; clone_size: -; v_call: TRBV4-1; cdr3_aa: CASSLLSMGRAYEQYF; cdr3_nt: TGCGCCAGCAGCTTATTAAGTATGGGGAGGGCCTACGAGCAGTACTTC
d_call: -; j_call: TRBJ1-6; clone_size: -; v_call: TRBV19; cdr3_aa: CASSPDTGSPLHF; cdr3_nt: TGTGCCAGTAGTCCAGATACGGGTTCACCCCTCCACTTT
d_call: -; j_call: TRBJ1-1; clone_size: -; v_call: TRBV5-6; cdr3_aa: CASSFLGDEAFF; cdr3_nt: TGTGCCAGCAGCTTCCTAGGGGATGAAGCTTTCTTT
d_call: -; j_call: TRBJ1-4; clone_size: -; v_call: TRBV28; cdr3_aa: CASREQTNEKLFF; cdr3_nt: TGTGCCAGCCGGGAACAGACTAATGAAAAACTGTTTTTT
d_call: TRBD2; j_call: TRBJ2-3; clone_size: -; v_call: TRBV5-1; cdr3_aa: CASSFGLAGDLDTQYF; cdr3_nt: TGCGCCAGCAGCTTCGGACTAGCGGGAGATTTAGATACGCAGTATTTT
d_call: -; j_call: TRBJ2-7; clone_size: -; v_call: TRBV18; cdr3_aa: CASSQTGAGALYEQYF; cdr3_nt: TGTGCCAGCTCCCAAACTGGGGCAGGGGCTCTCTACGAGCAGTACTTC